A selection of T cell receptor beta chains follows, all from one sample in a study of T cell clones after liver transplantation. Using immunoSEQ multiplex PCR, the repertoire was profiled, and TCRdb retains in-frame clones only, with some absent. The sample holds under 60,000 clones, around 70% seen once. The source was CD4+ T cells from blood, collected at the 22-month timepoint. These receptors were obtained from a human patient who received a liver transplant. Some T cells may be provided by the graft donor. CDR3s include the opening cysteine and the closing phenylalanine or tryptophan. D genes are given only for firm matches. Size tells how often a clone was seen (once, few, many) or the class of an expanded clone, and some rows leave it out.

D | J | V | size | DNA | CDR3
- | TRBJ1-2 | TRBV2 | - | TGTGCCAGCAGTGGACAGAGCTATGGCTACACCTTC | CASSGQSYGYTF
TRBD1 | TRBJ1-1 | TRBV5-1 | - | TGCGCCAGCAGCCCGGTTGACAGGGACACTGAAGCTTTCTTT | CASSPVDRDTEAFF
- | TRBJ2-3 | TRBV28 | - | TGTGCCAGCAGTCCGACAGACCCCACAGATACGCAGTATTTT | CASSPTDPTDTQYF
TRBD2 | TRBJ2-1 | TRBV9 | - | TGTGCCAGCAGCGGACACTCCACGGGACTAGCGGGGGGCCTCAGCTCCTACAATGAGCAGTTCTTC | CASSGHSTGLAGGLSSYNEQFF
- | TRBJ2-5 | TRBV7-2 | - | TGTGCCAGCAGCTTAGGTCAGGTAGAGACCCAGTACTTC | CASSLGQVETQYF
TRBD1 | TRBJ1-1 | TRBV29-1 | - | TGCAGCGTGGACAGGGGGCGGAACACTGAAGCTTTCTTT | CSVDRGRNTEAFF
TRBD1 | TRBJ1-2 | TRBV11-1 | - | TGTGCCAGCAGCCCTAACCGGGACAGTACTTATGGCTACACCTTC | CASSPNRDSTYGYTF
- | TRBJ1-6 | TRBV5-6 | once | TGTGCCAGCAGCTTTTTACAGGATTCGGTGGATAATTCACCCCTCCACTTT | CASSFLQDSVDNSPLHF
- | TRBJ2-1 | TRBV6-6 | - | TGTGCCAGCAGTCCCGTGAGGGGCCCCCATGAGCAGTTCTTC | CASSPVRGPHEQFF
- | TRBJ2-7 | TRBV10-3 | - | TGTGCCATCAGGGGGGGTGAGTCCGAGCAGTACTTC | CAIRGGESEQYF
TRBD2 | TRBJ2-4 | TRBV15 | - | TGTGCCACCAGCAGTAGAACGGGACTAGCGGTAGCCAAAAACATTCAGTACTTC | CATSSRTGLAVAKNIQYF
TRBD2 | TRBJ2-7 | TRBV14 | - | TGTGCCAGCAGCCAAGATCGGGTTCGGGCAGGGAGGGCTTTC | CASSQDRVRAGRAF
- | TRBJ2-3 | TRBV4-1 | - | TGCGCCAGCAGCCAATACTCCACCGAGATCTCAGATACGCAGTATTTT | CASSQYSTEISDTQYF
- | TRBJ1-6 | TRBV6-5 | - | TGTGCCAGCAGCCCCAGGGACAATTCACCCCTCCACTTT | CASSPRDNSPLHF
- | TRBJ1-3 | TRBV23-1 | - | TGCGCCAGCACGGGGACTCCCGGAAACACCATATATTTT | CASTGTPGNTIYF
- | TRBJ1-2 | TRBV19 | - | TGTGCCAGTAGTTACCGGGACCCAGCCGCGGGCTACACCTTC | CASSYRDPAAGYTF
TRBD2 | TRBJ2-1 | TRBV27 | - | TGTGCCAGCAGTTCCTGGTTAGCGGGGGGGCACAATGAGCAGTTCTTC | CASSSWLAGGHNEQFF
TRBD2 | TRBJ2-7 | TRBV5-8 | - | TGTGCCAGCAGCTTGGTTTGGGGGCTAGCGGGACTCAGCTCCTACGAGCAGTACTTC | CASSLVWGLAGLSSYEQYF
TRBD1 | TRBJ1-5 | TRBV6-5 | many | TGTGCCAGCAGTTACAAGAAGGGGGCGAGCAATCAGCCCCAGCATTTT | CASSYKKGASNQPQHF
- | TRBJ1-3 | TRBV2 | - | TGTGCCAGCAGTGCCTTTGGGGCGTTGTCTGGAAACACCATATATTTT | CASSAFGALSGNTIYF
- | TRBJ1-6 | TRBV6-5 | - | TGTGCCAGCAGTTACCCCAATAAGGCCCTCCACTTT | CASSYPNKALHF
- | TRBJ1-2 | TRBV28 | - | TGTGCCAGCAGTTCCGGACATCTTTCGGGGTACACCTTC | CASSSGHLSGYTF
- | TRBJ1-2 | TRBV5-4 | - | TGTGCCAGCAGCTTGTCCCTTCGGAGGGGCGACGGCTACACCTTC | CASSLSLRRGDGYTF
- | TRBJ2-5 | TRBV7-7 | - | TGTGCTAGCAGCCTCGGCCCCGGAGAGACCCAGTACTTC | CASSLGPGETQYF
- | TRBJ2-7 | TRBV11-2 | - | TGTGCCAGCAGCTTACGGGTGGACGCACCCCCAGCCTACGAGCAGTACTTC | CASSLRVDAPPAYEQYF
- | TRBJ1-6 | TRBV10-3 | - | TGTGCCATCACCGGGAGTGGGGATTCACCCCTCCACTTT | CAITGSGDSPLHF
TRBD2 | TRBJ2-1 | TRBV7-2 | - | TGTGCCAGCAGCTTAGCATCTAGCGGGGGGTTCTACAATGAGCAGTTCTTC | CASSLASSGGFYNEQFF
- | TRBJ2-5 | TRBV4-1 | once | TGCGCCAGCAGCAACGGGGTGGGGAGTGTTCAAGAGACCCAGTACTTC | CASSNGVGSVQETQYF
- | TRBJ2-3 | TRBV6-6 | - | TGTGCCAGCAGTCTTCCCGGGTCGGGCACAGATACGCAGTATTTT | CASSLPGSGTDTQYF
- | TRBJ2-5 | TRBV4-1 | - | TGCGCCAGCAGCCAAGAACCGGGCGAGACCCAGTACTTC | CASSQEPGETQYF
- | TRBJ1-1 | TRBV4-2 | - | TGTGCCAGCAGCCAAGATAATCAGGGGCGGGGTACTGAAGCTTTCTTT | CASSQDNQGRGTEAFF
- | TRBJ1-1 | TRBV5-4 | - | TGTGCCAGCAGCTTGGAAATAGGGGTTCCTGAAGCTTTCTTT | CASSLEIGVPEAFF
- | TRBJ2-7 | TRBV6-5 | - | TGTGCCAGCAGCCGGACAGCGAGCTCCTACGAGCAGTACTTC | CASSRTASSYEQYF
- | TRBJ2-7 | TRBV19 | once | TGTGCCAGTAGTATAGGGCAGGGTGAAATCTACGAGCAGTACTTC | CASSIGQGEIYEQYF
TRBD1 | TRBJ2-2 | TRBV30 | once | TGTGCCTGGGCCCCGGACTACCACAGGGGGCTAAGCACCGGGGAGCTGTTTTTT | CAWAPDYHRGLSTGELFF
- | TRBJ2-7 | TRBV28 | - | TGTGCCAGCAGTCCGGGGTCTGGGGGCGAGCAGTACTTC | CASSPGSGGEQYF
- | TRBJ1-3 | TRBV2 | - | TGTGCCAGCAGTGAGGGGGCCGACGGAAACACCATATATTTT | CASSEGADGNTIYF
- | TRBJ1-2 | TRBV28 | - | TGTGCCAGCAGGGGAAGTAACTATGGCTACACCTTC | CASRGSNYGYTF
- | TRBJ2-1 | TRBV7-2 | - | TGTGCCAGCAGCTCCGCCCGGAGCTACAATGAGCAGTTCTTC | CASSSARSYNEQFF
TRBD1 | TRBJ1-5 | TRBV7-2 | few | TGTGCCAGCAGCAGCAAATCCGGGACAGACTTGCATTTT | CASSSKSGTDLHF
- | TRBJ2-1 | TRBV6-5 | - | TGTGCCAGCAGTTGGACAGCTACGAGGGGCAATGAGCAGTTCTTC | CASSWTATRGNEQFF
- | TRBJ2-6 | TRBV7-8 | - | TGTGCCAGCAGCTTGCATAGGGGCGCTGGGGCCAACGTCCTGACTTTC | CASSLHRGAGANVLTF
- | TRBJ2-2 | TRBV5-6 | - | TGTGCCAGCAGCTGGGGCGGGCCGAACACCGGGGAGCTGTTTTTT | CASSWGGPNTGELFF
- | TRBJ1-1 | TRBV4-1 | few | TGCGCCAGCAGCCAGAACACTGAAGCTTTCTTT | CASSQNTEAFF
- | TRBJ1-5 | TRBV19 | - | TGTGCCAGTACCCAGGGTGCCGTGGGGCCCCAGCATTTT | CASTQGAVGPQHF
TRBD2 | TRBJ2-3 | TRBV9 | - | TGTGCCAGCAGCGTCGGGTCACTAGCGGGGGGGCGACGCACAGATACGCAGTATTTT | CASSVGSLAGGRRTDTQYF
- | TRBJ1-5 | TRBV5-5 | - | TGTGCCAGCAGCCCGGCCCCGACAGTTAGCAATCAGCCCCAGCATTTT | CASSPAPTVSNQPQHF
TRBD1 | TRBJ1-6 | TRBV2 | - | TGTGCCAGCAGTGAACAGGGGGATAATTCACCCCTCCACTTT | CASSEQGDNSPLHF
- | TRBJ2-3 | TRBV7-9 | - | TGTGCCAGCAGCTTAGGGACCCAGCGGAGTGCTCGTGGTACGCAGTATTTT | CASSLGTQRSARGTQYF
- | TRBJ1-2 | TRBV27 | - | TGTGCCAGCAGTCGGGAGGGCTTGGGCTACACCTTC | CASSREGLGYTF
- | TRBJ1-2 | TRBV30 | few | TGTGCCTGGAGTGTATTACACGGCTACACCTTC | CAWSVLHGYTF
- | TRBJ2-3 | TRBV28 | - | TGTGCCAGCAGCGGGGGGGACAGGAGCACAGATACGCAGTATTTT | CASSGGDRSTDTQYF
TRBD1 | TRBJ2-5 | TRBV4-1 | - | TGCGCCAGCAGCCAAGTGATAGGCAGGGGGGAGACCCAGTACTTC | CASSQVIGRGETQYF
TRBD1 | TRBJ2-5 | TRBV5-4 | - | TGTGCCAGCAGCATTGGACAGGCCCAAGAGACCCAGTACTTC | CASSIGQAQETQYF
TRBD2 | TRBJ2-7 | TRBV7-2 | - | TGTGCCAGCAGCTTAACTAGCGGGGGGGCGACTATACTCTACGAGCAGTACTTC | CASSLTSGGATILYEQYF
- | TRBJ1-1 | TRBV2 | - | TGTGCCAGCTTAATAGAACAGCTGAACACTGAAGCTTTCTTT | CASLIEQLNTEAFF
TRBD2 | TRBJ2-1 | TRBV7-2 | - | TGTGCCAGCAGCTTACGTACTAGCGCCACGGCATGGCATGAGCAGTTCTTC | CASSLRTSATAWHEQFF
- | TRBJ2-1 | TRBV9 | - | TGTGCCAGCAGCGTCGGGACGGTTCATGAGCAGTTCTTC | CASSVGTVHEQFF
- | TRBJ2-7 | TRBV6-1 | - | TGTGCCAGCACCATGACAGTGACCTCCTACGAGCAGTACTTC | CASTMTVTSYEQYF